This T cell receptor beta chain was identified during a study of blood T cell repertoires in COVID-19. Study overall: PBMCs, B-cell-depleted T cells, or T cells were the source of the cDNA or gDNA that made up the material.

Enrollment of patients from Seattle took place during active infection, with longitudinal follow-up. Trimming pared 5 bases from V and 5 bases from J, leaving 16 bases between. The CDR3 contains 15 residues. Germline assignment: CDR1 PRHDT and CDR2 FYEKMQ (reference sequence). In the authors' workflow: For nucleated cells, counts were estimated from reference gene primer amplification. Profiled with immunoSEQ multiplex PCR; TCRdb holds only in-frame clones, not every one. V and J calls and clone size follow that table, whereas D and trimming were derived from the DNA. The sample records 400,000 or so clones, about nine tenths being singletons.

The J gene is TRBJ2-1, the V gene TRBV13; D remains ambiguous. Sequencing used peripheral blood. This clonotype originated in a woman aged 40 to 49 with COVID-19, enrolled during active disease. The CDR3 reads CASSRGLTPNNEQFF. The CDR3 DNA follows: TGTGCCAGCAGCCGCGGTCTTACACCGAACAATGAGCAGTTCTTC.